This record covers a single T cell receptor (beta chain). The antigen is unknown. This sample is part of a study of OX40 agonist ivuxolimab in advanced cancers. TCRdb keeps only in-frame clones here, not all; method: immunoSEQ multiplex PCR. The repertoire has about 49,000 clones, over 60% of them found once; the top ten carry over 7%. Whole-study findings and limits: Researchers did not establish what antigens the expanded peripheral T cells target.

Sequenced here: CD4+ or CD8+ T cells sorted from blood, sampled in a trial of the OX40 agonist ivuxolimab. The sequence was collected from an adult with an advanced solid tumor such as melanoma, head and neck, liver or kidney cancer.

For the CDR3, the DNA is TGTGCCAGCGGCCGGGACAGGGGGCTCGATGAGCAGTTCTTC. Amino acids: CASGRDRGLDEQFF. The V call is TRBV27, the J call TRBJ2-1; 12 bases are a match to TRBD1. Trimming removed 8 bases from V and 8 bases from J; junction bases left unmatched: 7. The CDR3 totals 14 residues. Germline CDR1 MNHEY, CDR2 SMNVEV (reference sequence).